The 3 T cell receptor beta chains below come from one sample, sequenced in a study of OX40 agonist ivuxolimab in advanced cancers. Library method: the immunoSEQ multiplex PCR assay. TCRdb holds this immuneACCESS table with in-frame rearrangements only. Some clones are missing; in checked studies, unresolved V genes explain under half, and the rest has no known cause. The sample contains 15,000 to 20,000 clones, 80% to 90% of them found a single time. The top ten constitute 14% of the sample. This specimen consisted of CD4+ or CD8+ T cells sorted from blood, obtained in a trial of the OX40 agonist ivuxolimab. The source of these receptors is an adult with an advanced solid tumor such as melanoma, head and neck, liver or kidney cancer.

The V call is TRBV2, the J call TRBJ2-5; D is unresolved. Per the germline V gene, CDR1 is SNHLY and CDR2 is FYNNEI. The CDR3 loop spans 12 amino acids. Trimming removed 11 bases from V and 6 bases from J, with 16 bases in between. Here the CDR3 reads CAGRLLEQTQYF. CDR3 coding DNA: TGTGCCGGCCGACTCTTGGAACAGACCCAGTACTTC. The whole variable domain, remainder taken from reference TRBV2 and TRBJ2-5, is EPEVTQTPSHQVTQMGQEVILRCVPISNHLYFYWYRQILGQKVEFLVSFYNNEISEKSEIFDDQFSVERPDGSNFTLKIRSTKLEDSAMYFCAGRLLEQTQYFGPGTRLLVL.

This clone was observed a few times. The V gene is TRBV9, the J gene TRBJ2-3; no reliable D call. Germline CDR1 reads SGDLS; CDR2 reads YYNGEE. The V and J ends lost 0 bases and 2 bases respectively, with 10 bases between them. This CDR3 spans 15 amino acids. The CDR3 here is CASSVEQVVTDTQYF. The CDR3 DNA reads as TGTGCCAGCAGCGTAGAGCAGGTGGTCACAGATACGCAGTATTTT.

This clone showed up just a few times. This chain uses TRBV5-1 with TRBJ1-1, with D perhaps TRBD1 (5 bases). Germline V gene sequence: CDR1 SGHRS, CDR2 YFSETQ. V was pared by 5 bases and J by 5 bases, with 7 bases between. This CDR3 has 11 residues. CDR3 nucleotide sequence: TGCGCCAGCAGGGGGGATACTGAAGCTTTCTTT. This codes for CASRGDTEAFF.